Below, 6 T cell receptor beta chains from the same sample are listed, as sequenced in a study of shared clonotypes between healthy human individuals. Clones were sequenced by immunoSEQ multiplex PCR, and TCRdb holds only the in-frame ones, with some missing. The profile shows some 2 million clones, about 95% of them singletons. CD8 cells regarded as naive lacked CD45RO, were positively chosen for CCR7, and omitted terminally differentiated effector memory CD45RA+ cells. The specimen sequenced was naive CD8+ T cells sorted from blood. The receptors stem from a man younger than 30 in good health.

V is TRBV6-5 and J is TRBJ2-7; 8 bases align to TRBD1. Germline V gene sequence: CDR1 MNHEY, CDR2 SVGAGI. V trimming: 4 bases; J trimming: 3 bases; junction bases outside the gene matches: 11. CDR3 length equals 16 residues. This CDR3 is CASSSPFSDRVYEQYF. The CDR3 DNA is TGTGCCAGCAGTTCACCTTTTTCGGACAGGGTCTACGAGCAGTACTTC.

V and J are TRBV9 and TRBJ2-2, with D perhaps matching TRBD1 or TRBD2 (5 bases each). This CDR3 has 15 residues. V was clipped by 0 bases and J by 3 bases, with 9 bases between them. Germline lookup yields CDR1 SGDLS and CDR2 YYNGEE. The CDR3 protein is CASSVVGTHTGELFF. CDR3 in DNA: TGTGCCAGCAGCGTAGTAGGGACGCACACCGGGGAGCTGTTTTTT.

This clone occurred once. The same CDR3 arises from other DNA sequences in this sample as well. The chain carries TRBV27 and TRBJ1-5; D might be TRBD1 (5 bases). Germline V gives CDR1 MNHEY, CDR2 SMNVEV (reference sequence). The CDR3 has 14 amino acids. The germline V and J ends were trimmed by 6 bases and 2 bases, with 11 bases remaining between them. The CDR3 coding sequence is TGTGCCAGCAGCTTGGGGGGTGGCAATCAGCCCCAGCATTTT. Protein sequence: CASSLGGGNQPQHF.

The CDR3 sequence is CASSPYGHEQFF. CDR3 coding DNA: TGTGCCAGCAGCCCATACGGGCATGAGCAGTTCTTC. V gene TRBV7-8 combines with J gene TRBJ2-1, with D unclear. Germline-derived CDR1 and CDR2 are SGHVS and FQNEAQ. Trimming stripped 5 bases from V and 8 bases from J, with 10 bases between. The length of the CDR3 is 12 residues.

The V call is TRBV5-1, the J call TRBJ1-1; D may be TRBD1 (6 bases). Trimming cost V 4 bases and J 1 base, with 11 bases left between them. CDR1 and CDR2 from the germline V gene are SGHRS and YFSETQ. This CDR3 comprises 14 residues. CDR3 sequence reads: CASSPRQANTEAFF. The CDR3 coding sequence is TGCGCCAGCAGCCCCCGACAGGCGAACACTGAAGCTTTCTTT.

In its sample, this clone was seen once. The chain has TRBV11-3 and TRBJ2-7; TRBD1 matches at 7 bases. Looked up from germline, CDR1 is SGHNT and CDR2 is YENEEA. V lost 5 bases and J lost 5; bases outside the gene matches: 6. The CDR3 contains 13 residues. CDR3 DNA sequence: TGTGCCAGCAGCACCAGGGGGAGCAACGAGCAGTACTTC. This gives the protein CASSTRGSNEQYF. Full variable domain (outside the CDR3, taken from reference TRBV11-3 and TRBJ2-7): EAGVVQSPRYKIIEKKQPVAFWCNPISGHNTLYWYLQNLGQGPELLIRYENEEAVDDSQLPKDRFSAERLKGVDSTLKIQPAELGDSAVYLCASSTRGSNEQYFGPGTRLTVT.